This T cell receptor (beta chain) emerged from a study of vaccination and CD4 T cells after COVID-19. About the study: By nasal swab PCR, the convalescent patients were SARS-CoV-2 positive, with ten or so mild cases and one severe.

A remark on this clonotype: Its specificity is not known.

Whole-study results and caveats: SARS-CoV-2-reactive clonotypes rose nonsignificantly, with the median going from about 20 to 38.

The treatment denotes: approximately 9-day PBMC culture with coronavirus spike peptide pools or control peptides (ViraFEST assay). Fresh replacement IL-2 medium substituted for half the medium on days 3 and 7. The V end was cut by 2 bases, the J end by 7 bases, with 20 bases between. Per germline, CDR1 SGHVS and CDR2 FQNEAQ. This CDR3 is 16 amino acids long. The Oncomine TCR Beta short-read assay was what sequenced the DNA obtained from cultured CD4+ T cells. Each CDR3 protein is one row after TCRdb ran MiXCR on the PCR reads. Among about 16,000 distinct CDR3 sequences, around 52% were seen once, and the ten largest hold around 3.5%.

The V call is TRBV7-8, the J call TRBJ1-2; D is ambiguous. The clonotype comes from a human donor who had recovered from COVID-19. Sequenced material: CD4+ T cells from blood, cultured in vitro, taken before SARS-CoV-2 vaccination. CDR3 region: CASSLSEVAAHSGYTF. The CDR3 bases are TGTGCCAGCAGCTTAAGTGAAGTGGCTGCCCACAGTGGCTACACCTTC.